This T cell receptor (beta chain) was documented in a study of T cell responses to AZD1222 COVID-19 vaccine. The germline gives CDR1 MNHEY, CDR2 SVGAGI. The CDR3 is 16 residues long. The germline V and J ends were trimmed by 4 bases and 7 bases, with 22 bases remaining between them. Using immunoSEQ multiplex PCR, the repertoire was profiled, and TCRdb retains in-frame clones only, with some absent. The profile covers 150,000 to 180,000 clones, with 90% appearing a single time and 1.5% to 2% taken by the ten largest. The origin of this receptor is an adult in good health. V is TRBV6-5 and J is TRBJ1-2, with D maybe TRBD1 (6 bases). The sample was peripheral blood, taken on day 0 of AZD1222 vaccination. The CDR3 DNA is TGTGCCAGCAGTTTCAACCCCACAGGGAGCTGGAGTGGCTACACCTTC. This codes for CASSFNPTGSWSGYTF.